Presented here are 13 T cell receptor beta chains from one specimen sequenced in a study of blood T cell repertoires in COVID-19 (dated by TCRdb to 2018 to 2020). Library preparation was by the immunoSEQ multiplex PCR assay. In TCRdb, the immuneACCESS table is reduced to in-frame sequences with V and J assigned. These tables do not hold every clone; where another copy was compared, an unresolved V gene accounts for under half, and the others remain unexplained. For this sample the table gives approximately 98,000 clones, of which less than 75% were detected only once. About 1.8% of the sample is held by the ten biggest clonotypes. Sequenced material: peripheral blood. Source of these receptors: a woman between 35 and 50 years old with acute or convalescent COVID-19.

This clone has more than one count but fewer than ten. The rearrangement uses TRBV11-1 and TRBJ2-1; D perhaps matches TRBD2 (6 bases). The CDR3 loop spans 13 amino acids. V lost 0 bases, J lost 7 bases, and 7 bases lay in between. Germline CDR1 and CDR2: SGHAT and FQDESV (reference sequence). For the CDR3, the DNA is TGTGCCAGCAGCTTAGCGGGAGGAAATGAGCAGTTCTTC. Translating it yields CASSLAGGNEQFF.

As DNA, the CDR3 is TGTGCCAGCAGCCAAGCGGGGGGGCGGTCGATCAGCTCCTACAATGAGCAGTTCTTC. Protein: CASSQAGGRSISSYNEQFF. The chain has TRBV4-2 and TRBJ2-1; 8 positions match TRBD2. J lost 0 bases, V lost 1 base, and 11 bases had no gene match. Germline values: CDR1 LGHNA, CDR2 YNFKEQ. The CDR3 is 19 amino acids.

This chain links TRBV27 with TRBJ2-3, with 10 positions matching TRBD2. V gave up 6 bases and J gave up 1 base; unmatched junction bases: 7. This CDR3 region has 16 residues. Germline V gives CDR1 MNHEY, CDR2 SMNVEV (reference sequence). This CDR3 reads CASRRRLAGGTDTQYF. The CDR3, as DNA: TGTGCCAGCAGGCGCCGCCTAGCGGGGGGCACAGATACGCAGTATTTT.

This clone was seen repeatedly, ten times or more. J is TRBJ1-6 and V is TRBV19, with 7 bases fitting TRBD1. V gave up 6 bases and J gave up 1 base; unmatched junction bases: 9. The CDR3 consists of 17 residues. CDR1 is LNHDA and CDR2 is SQIVND in the germline V gene (reference sequence). DNA for the CDR3: TGTGCCAGTAGCCTTACAGGGGTTCGGTCCTATAATTCACCCCTCCACTTT. It yields the protein CASSLTGVRSYNSPLHF. The variable domain in full, completed from reference TRBV19 and TRBJ1-6, reads DGGITQSPKYLFRKEGQNVTLSCEQNLNHDAMYWYRQDPGQGLRLIYYSQIVNDFQKGDIAEGYSVSREKKESFPLTVTSAQKNPTAFYLCASSLTGVRSYNSPLHFGNGTRLTVT.

This sequence joins TRBV12-3 or TRBV12-4 and TRBJ2-3, with D hard to call. With 5 bases removed from V and 14 bases from J, the gap between germline ends came to 17 bases. The CDR3 sequence is 12 residues long. DNA for the CDR3: TGTGCCAGCAGTCTAACCGTCGAGAGTCTGTATTTT. Translation: CASSLTVESLYF.

As DNA, the CDR3 is TGTGCCAGCTCACCTAGCATGCAGGGACAAGAGACCCAGTACTTC. This codes for CASSPSMQGQETQYF. The rearrangement uses TRBV18 and TRBJ2-5; the D gene is possibly TRBD1 (5 bases). The germline gives CDR1 KGHSH, CDR2 LQKENI. The CDR3 spans 15 residues. V was pared by 3 bases and J by 2 bases, with 13 bases between.

This chain links TRBV11-2 with TRBJ1-3; the match to TRBD1 covers 9 bases. CDR3 length: 20 residues. J gave up 0 bases and V 0 bases, and 12 bases lay outside the gene matches. Germline values: CDR1 SGHAT, CDR2 FQNNGV. Here the CDR3 reads CASSLEYGTGNPISGNTIYF. The CDR3 DNA reads as TGTGCCAGCAGCTTAGAGTATGGGACAGGGAACCCCATCTCTGGAAACACCATATATTTT.

This clone has more than one count but fewer than ten. This rearrangement joins TRBV6-6 to TRBJ1-6; 7 bases match TRBD1. Germline CDR1 and CDR2: MNHNY and SVGAGI (reference sequence). The CDR3 is 15 residues long. J gave up 7 bases and V 2 bases, and 5 bases lay outside the gene matches. DNA for the CDR3: TGTGCCAGCAGTTACGCGGGACAGCAAAATTCACCCCTCCACTTT. Its protein product is CASSYAGQQNSPLHF.

CDR3: CASSESKHGSCVAKNIQYF. The DNA of the CDR3 is TGCGCCAGCAGTGAGTCAAAGCACGGTAGCTGCGTAGCCAAAAACATTCAGTACTTC. This rearrangement joins TRBV10-1 to TRBJ2-4; the D is unclear. The CDR3 has 19 residues. The ends were cut back, 0 bases at V and 0 bases at J, with 18 bases in the middle. Per the germline V gene, CDR1 is WNHNN and CDR2 is SYGVQD (reference sequence).

The chain carries TRBV3-1 (or the pseudogene TRBV3-2) and TRBJ1-2; 10 nucleotides agree with TRBD1. The CDR3 loop spans 16 amino acids. Germline lookup yields CDR1 LGHDT and CDR2 YNNKEL (reference sequence). Trimming at V came to 2 bases and at J to 1 base, leaving 4 bases not matched to a gene. Written as DNA, the CDR3 is TGTGCCAGCAGCCAAAGGGACAGGGGAGGTAACTATGGCTACACCTTC. Its protein product is CASSQRDRGGNYGYTF.

The V and J genes are TRBV14 and TRBJ2-5; 8 positions agree with TRBD1. CDR1 is SGHDN and CDR2 is FVKESK in the germline V gene. J was trimmed by 4 bases and V by 1 base; bases with no gene match: 5. This CDR3 region has 15 residues. CDR3: CASSQAPGGGETQYF. In DNA, the CDR3 is TGTGCCAGCAGCCAAGCGCCAGGGGGCGGAGAGACCCAGTACTTC.

The V call is TRBV3-1 (or the pseudogene TRBV3-2), the J call TRBJ2-7; 9 bases fit TRBD1. J was trimmed by 3 bases and V by 3 bases; bases with no gene match: 9. The CDR3 totals 16 residues. CDR1 and CDR2 from the germline V gene are LGHDT and YNNKEL (reference sequence). CDR3 sequence: CASSHFDRGQGYEQYF. CDR3 nucleotide sequence: TGTGCCAGCAGCCATTTTGACCGGGGACAGGGCTACGAGCAGTACTTC.

The V call is TRBV14, the J call TRBJ2-5, with D unresolved. In germline, CDR1 is SGHDN, CDR2 FVKESK. CDR3 size: 14 residues. The germline V and J ends were trimmed by 3 bases and 5 bases, with 13 bases remaining between them. CDR3 sequence (DNA): TGTGCCAGCAGCCAGGGCCTCCTCTCGGAGACCCAGTACTTC. Residues: CASSQGLLSETQYF. Full variable domain (remainder filled in from reference TRBV14 and TRBJ2-5): EAGVTQFPSHSVIEKGQTVTLRCDPISGHDNLYWYRRVMGKEIKFLLHFVKESKQDESGMPNNRFLAERTGGTYSTLKVQPAELEDSGVYFCASSQGLLSETQYFGPGTRLLVL.